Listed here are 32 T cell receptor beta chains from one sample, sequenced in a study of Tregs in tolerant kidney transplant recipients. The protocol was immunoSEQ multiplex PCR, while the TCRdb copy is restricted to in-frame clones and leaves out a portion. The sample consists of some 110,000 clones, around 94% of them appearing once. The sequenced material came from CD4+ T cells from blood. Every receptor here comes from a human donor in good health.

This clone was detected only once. This CDR3 is CASSYRQGLSADTQYF. CDR3 DNA sequence: TGTGCCAGCAGCTACCGCCAGGGCCTCTCGGCAGATACGCAGTATTTT. This rearrangement joins TRBV7-9 to TRBJ2-3; tentative D call: TRBD1 (5 bases). Germline lookup yields CDR1 SEHNR and CDR2 FQNEAQ (reference sequence). The CDR3 contains 16 residues. V was pared by 4 bases and J by 4 bases, with 18 bases between.

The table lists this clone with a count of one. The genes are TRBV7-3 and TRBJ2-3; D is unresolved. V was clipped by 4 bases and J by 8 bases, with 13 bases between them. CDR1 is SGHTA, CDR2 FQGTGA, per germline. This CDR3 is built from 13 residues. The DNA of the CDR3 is TGTGCCAGCAGCTACCGCTCCCTGGGTACGCAGTATTTT. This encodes CASSYRSLGTQYF.

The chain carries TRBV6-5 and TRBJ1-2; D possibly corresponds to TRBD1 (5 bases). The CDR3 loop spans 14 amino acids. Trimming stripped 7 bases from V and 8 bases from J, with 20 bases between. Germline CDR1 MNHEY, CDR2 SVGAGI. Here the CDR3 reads CASTDWDGLGGYTF. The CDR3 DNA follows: TGTGCCAGCACCGACTGGGACGGACTCGGAGGCTACACCTTC.

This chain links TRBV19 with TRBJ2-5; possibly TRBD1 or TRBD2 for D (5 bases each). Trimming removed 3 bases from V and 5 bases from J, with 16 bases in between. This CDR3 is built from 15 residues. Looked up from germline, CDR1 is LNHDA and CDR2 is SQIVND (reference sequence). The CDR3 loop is CASSMSRVWGETQYF. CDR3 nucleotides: TGTGCCAGTAGTATGTCCAGGGTATGGGGGGAGACCCAGTACTTC.

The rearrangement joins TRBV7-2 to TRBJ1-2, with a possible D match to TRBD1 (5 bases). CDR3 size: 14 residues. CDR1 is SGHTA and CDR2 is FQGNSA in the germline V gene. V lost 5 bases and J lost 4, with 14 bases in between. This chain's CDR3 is CASSPTHTGYGYTF. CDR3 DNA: TGTGCCAGCAGCCCGACCCACACAGGCTATGGCTACACCTTC.

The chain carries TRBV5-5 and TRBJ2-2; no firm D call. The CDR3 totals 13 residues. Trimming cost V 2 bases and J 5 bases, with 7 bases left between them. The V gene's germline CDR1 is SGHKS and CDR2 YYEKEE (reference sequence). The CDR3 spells CASSFHWTGELFF. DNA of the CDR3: TGTGCCAGCAGCTTCCATTGGACCGGGGAGCTGTTTTTT.

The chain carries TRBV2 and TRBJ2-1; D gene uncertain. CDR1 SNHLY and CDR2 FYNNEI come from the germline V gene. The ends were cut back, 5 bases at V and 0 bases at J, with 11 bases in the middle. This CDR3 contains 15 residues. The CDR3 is CASSLQTISYNEQFF. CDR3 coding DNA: TGTGCCAGCAGTTTACAGACGATCTCCTACAATGAGCAGTTCTTC.

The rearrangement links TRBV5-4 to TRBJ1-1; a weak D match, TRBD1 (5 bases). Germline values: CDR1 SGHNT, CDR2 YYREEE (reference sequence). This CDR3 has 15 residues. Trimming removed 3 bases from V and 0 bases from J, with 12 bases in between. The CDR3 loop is CASSYPGGMNTEAFF. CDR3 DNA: TGTGCCAGCAGCTACCCCGGGGGGATGAACACTGAAGCTTTCTTT.

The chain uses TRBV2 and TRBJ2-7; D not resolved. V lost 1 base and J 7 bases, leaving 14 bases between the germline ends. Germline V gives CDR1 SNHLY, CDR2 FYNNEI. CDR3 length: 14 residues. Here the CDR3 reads CASSEGPGPFEQYF. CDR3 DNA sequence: TGTGCCAGCAGTGAAGGTCCAGGACCTTTTGAGCAGTACTTC.

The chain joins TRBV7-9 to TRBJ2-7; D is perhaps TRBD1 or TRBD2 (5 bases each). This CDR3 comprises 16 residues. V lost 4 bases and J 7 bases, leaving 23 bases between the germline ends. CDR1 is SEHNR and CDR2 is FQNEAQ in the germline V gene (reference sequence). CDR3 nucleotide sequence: TGTGCCAGCAGCTCGCTAGAGAGGGGCCGATCTCTGGAGCAGTACTTC. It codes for CASSSLERGRSLEQYF.

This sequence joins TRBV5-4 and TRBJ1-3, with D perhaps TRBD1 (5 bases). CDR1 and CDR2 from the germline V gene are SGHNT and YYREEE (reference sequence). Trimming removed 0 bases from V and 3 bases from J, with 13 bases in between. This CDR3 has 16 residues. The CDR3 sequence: CASSLGTGGSGNTIYF. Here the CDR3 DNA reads TGTGCCAGCAGCTTGGGGACCGGGGGGAGTGGAAACACCATATATTTT.

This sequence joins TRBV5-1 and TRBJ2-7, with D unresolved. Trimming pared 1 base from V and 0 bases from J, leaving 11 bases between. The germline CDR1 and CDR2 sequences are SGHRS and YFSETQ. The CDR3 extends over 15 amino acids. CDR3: CASSLWYGTSYEQYF. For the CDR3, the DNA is TGCGCCAGCAGCTTGTGGTACGGAACCTCCTACGAGCAGTACTTC.

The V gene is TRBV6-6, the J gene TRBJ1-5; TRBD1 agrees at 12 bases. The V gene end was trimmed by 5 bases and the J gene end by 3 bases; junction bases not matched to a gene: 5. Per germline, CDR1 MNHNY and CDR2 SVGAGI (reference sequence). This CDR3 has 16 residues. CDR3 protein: CASSQGDRGLNQPQHF. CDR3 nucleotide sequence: TGTGCCAGCAGTCAGGGGGACAGGGGGCTCAATCAGCCCCAGCATTTT.

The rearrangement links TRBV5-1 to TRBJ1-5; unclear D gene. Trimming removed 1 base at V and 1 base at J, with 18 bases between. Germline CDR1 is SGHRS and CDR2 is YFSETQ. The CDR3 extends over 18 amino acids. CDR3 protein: CASSLIGRQSGSNQPQHF. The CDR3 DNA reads TGCGCCAGCAGCTTGATAGGGCGGCAGTCGGGGAGCAATCAGCCCCAGCATTTT.

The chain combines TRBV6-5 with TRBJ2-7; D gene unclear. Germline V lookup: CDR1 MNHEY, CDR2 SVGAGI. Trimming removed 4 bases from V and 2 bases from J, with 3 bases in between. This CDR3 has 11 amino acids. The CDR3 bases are TGTGCCAGCAGTTCCACCTACGAGCAGTACTTC. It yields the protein CASSSTYEQYF.

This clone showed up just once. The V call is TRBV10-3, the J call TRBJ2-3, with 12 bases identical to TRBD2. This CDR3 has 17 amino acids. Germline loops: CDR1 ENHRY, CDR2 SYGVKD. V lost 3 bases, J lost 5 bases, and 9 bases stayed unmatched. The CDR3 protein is CAISDDLAGGRGDTQYF. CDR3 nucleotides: TGTGCCATCAGTGACGATCTAGCGGGAGGGCGGGGAGATACGCAGTATTTT.

The CDR3 spells CASSAAGTVSDTQYF. CDR3 nucleotides: TGTGCCAGCAGTGCGGCCGGGACAGTTTCAGATACGCAGTATTTT. The chain carries TRBV6-4 and TRBJ2-3; 7 positions match TRBD1. This CDR3 is 15 amino acids long. In germline, CDR1 is MRHNA, CDR2 SNTAGT. After removal of 4 bases from V and 4 bases from J, the junction contained 8 bases not matched to a gene.

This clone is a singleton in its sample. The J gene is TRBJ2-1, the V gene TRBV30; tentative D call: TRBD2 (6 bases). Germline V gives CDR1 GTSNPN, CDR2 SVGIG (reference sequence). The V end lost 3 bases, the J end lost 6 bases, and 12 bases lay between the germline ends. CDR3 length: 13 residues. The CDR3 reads CAWRSDYPNEQFF. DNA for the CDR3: TGTGCCTGGAGGTCGGACTACCCCAATGAGCAGTTCTTC.

The CDR3 is CASSQRLGQNYMNTEAFF. The DNA of the CDR3 is TGCGCCAGCAGTCAACGTTTAGGACAGAATTACATGAACACTGAAGCTTTCTTT. The J gene is TRBJ1-1, the V gene TRBV23-1, with a weak D call TRBD1 (6 bases). TRBV23-1 is an ORF for which the function is uncertain. Trimming cost V 2 bases and J 0 bases, with 19 bases left between them. The CDR3 length is 18 residues.

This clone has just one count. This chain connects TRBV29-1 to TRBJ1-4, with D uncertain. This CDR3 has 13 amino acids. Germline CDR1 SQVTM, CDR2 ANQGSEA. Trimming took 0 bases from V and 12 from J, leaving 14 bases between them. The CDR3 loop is CSVEDRTGRELFF. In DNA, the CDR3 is TGCAGCGTTGAAGATCGCACTGGGAGAGAACTGTTTTTT.

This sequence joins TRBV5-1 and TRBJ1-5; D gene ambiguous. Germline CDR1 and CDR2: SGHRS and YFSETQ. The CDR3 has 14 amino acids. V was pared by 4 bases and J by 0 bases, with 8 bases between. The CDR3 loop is CASSPDPSNQPQHF. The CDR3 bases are TGCGCCAGCAGCCCGGACCCTAGCAATCAGCCCCAGCATTTT. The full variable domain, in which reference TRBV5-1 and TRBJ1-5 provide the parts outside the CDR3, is KAGVTQTPRYLIKTRGQQVTLSCSPISGHRSVSWYQQTPGQGLQFLFEYFSETQRNKGNFPGRFSGRQFSNSRSEMNVSTLELGDSALYLCASSPDPSNQPQHFGDGTRLSIL.

The DNA of the CDR3 is TGTGCCAGCAGCTTTGCGGAATACGAGCAGTACTTC. It codes for CASSFAEYEQYF. This chain links TRBV5-6 with TRBJ2-7; D unresolved. CDR1 is SGHDT, CDR2 YYEEEE, per germline. The CDR3 extends over 12 amino acids. V lost 2 bases and J lost 4, with 7 bases in between.

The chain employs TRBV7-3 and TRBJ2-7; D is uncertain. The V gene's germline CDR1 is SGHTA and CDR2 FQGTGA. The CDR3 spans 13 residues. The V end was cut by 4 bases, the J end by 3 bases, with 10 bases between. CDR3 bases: TGTGCCAGCAGCTCCCGTGGTGGCTACGAGCAGTACTTC. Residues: CASSSRGGYEQYF.

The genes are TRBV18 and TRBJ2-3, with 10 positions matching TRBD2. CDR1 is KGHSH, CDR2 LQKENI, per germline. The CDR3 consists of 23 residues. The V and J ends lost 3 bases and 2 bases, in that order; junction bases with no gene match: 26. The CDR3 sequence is CASSPKSARAGSSGSLSTDTQYF. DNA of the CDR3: TGTGCCAGCTCACCCAAAAGCGCCCGGGCCGGGTCTAGCGGGAGCCTTTCCACAGATACGCAGTATTTT.

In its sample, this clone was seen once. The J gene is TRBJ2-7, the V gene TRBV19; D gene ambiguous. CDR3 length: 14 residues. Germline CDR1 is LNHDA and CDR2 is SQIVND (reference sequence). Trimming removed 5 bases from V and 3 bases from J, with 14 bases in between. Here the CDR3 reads CASSVASGNYEQYF. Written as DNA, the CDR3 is TGTGCCAGTAGTGTGGCTAGTGGGAACTACGAGCAGTACTTC.

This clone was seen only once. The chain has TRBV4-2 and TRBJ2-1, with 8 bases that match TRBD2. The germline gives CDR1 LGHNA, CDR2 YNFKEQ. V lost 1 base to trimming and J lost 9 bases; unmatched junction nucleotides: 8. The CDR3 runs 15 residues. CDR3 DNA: TGTGCCAGCAGCCAAGTGGGCCGGGGGGGCTCTGAGCAGTTCTTC. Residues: CASSQVGRGGSEQFF.

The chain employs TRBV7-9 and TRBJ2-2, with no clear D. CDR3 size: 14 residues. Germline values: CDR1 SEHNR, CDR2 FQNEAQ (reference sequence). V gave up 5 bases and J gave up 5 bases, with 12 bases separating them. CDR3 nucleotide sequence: TGTGCCAGCAGCGCCAATCGGATAACCGGGGAGCTGTTTTTT. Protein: CASSANRITGELFF.

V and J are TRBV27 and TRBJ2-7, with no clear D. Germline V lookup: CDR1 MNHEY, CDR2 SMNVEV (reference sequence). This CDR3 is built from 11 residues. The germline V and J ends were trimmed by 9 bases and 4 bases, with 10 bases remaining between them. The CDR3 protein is CARGRMYEQYF. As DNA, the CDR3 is TGTGCCAGGGGTAGGATGTACGAGCAGTACTTC.

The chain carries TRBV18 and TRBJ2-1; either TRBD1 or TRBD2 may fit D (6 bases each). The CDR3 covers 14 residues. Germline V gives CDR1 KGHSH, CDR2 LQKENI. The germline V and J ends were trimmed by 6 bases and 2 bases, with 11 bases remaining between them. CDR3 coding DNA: TGTGCCAGCTCGACGGGGGCCCCCTACAATGAGCAGTTCTTC. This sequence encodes CASSTGAPYNEQFF. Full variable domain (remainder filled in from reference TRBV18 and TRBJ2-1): NAGVMQNPRHLVRRRGQEARLRCSPMKGHSHVYWYRQLPEEGLKFMVYLQKENIIDESGMPKERFSAEFPKEGPSILRIQQVVRGDSAAYFCASSTGAPYNEQFFGPGTRLTVL.

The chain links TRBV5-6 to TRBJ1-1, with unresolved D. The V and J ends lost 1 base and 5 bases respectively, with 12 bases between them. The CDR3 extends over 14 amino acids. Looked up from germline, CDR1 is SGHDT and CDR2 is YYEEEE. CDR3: CASSLFFEVTEAFF. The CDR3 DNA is TGTGCCAGCAGCTTGTTCTTCGAGGTAACTGAAGCTTTCTTT.

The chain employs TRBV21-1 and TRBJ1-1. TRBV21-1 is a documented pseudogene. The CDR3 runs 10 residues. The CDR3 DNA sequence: TGTGCTGACCTGGACACTGAAGCTTTCTTT. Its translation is CADLDTEAFF.

The CDR3 nucleotides read TGTGCCAGCAGCTTAGGTGGACAGGGGATCCTCTACGAGCAGTACTTC. Its protein product is CASSLGGQGILYEQYF. J is TRBJ2-7 and V is TRBV7-2; 9 positions agree with TRBD1. The J segment lost 3 bases and the V segment lost 1 base, leaving 7 bases of the junction unmatched. Germline V gene data show CDR1 as SGHTA and CDR2 as FQGNSA. This CDR3 is 16 amino acids long.